The clone carrying this T cell receptor (beta chain) was recorded many times. Its antigen is undetermined. A second PCR of roughly 7 to 11 cycles used a sample-barcoded 5' primer and a J-beta primer mix. TCRdb re-derived calls from the 5' RACE reads in MiXCR, one entry per CDR3 protein. Here the sample spans 1.5 million to 2 million distinct CDR3 sequences, 28% being singletons. This entry comes from a study of blood T cells in healthy people across ages. Study details: Template-switching capture recovered about one barcoded beta molecule per two T cells.

The CDR3 loop spans 15 amino acids. CDR1 is SGHDN and CDR2 is FVKESK in the germline V gene. Trimming cost V 3 bases and J 2 bases, with 14 bases left between them. Study-level points and caveats: More naive CD4+ cells and higher diversity marked long-lived donors relative to aged donors.

Each donor's blood draw was roughly 10 milliliters of peripheral blood. Sequenced material: blood. V gene TRBV14 combines with J gene TRBJ2-7; maybe TRBD1 (6 bases). The sequence was collected from a woman under 40 in good health. The CDR3 nucleotides are TGTGCCAGCAGCCACCGGGACACCTCGACCTACGAGCAGTACTTC. Translating it yields CASSHRDTSTYEQYF.